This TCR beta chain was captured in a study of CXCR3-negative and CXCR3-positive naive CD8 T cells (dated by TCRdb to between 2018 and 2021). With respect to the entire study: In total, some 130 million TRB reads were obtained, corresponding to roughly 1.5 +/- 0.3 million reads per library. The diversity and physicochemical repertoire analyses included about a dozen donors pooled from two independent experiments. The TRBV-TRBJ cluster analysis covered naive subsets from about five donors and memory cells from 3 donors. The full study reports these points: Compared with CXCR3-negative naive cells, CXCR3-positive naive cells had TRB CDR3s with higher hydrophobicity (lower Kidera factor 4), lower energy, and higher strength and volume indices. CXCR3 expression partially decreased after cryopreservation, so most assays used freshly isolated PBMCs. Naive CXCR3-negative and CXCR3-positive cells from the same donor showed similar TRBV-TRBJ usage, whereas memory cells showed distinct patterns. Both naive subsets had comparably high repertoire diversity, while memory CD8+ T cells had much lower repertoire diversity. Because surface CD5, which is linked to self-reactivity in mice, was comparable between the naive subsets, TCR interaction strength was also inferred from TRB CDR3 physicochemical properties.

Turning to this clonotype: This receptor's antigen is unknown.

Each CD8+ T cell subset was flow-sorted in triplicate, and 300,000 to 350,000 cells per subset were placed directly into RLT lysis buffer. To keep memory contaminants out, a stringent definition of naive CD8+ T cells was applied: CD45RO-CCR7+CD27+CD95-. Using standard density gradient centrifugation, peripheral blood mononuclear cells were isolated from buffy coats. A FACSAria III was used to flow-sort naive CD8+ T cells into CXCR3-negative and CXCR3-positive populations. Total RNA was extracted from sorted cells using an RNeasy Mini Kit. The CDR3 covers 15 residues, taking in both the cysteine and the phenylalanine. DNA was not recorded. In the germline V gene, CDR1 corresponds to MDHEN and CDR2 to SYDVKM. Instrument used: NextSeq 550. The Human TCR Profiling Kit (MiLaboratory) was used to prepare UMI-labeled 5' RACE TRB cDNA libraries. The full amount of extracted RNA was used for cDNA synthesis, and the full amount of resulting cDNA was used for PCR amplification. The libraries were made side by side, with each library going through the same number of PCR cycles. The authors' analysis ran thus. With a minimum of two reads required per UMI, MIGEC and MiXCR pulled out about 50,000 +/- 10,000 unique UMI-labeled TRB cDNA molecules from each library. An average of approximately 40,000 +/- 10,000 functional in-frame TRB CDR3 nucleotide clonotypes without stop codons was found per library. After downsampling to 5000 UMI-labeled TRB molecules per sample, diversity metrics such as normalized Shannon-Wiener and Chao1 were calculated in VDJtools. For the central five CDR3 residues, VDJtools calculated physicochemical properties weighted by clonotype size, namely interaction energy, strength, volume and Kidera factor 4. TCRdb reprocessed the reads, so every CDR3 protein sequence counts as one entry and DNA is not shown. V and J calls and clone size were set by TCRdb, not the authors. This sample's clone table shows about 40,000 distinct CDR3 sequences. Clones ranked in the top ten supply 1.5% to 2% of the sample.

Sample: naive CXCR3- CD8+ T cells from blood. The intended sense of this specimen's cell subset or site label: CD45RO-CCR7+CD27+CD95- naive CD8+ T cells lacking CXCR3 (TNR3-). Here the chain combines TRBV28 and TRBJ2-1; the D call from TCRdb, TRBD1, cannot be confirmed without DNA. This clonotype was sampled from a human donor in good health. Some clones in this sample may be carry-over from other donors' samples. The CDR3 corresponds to CASSSGTGGVNEQFF.